This T cell receptor (beta chain) was found in a study of blood T cell repertoires in COVID-19. Whole-study context: Nucleic acid was either cDNA or gDNA, and it came from T cells, B-cell-depleted T cells, or PBMCs.

Sequencing was performed with immunoSEQ multiplex PCR; in TCRdb, only in-frame clones are kept and a portion is missing. The sample contains 210,000 or so clones, roughly 87% of which appear only once. CDR1 and CDR2 (germline): LNHDA, SQIVND (reference sequence). The CDR3 loop spans 17 amino acids. V was clipped by 4 bases and J by 0 bases; unmatched bases: 9. Sequencing was done on a sample of peripheral blood. The V call is TRBV19, the J call TRBJ1-1, with 9 bases aligning to TRBD1. The sequence was collected from a middle-aged man with active or convalescent COVID-19. The CDR3: CASSTIQTGGLNTEAFF. The CDR3, as DNA: TGTGCCAGTAGTACGATACAGACAGGGGGGTTGAACACTGAAGCTTTCTTT.